This entry features one T cell receptor beta chain sequence. It was with 60 Vbeta and 13 Jbeta primers that the PCR ran. Clones were sequenced by immunoSEQ multiplex PCR, and TCRdb holds only the in-frame ones, with some missing. This table has under 200,000 clones, less than 90% appearing once. The sample originates from a study of cytomegalovirus exposure and HLA in healthy donors. With V trimmed by 8 bases and J by 5 bases, 8 bases remained unmatched. CDR1 and CDR2 from the germline V gene are LNHDA and SQIVND (reference sequence). The CDR3 spans 14 residues. This receptor was obtained from a woman aged 45 to 65 in good health and CMV-seropositive. Sequencing input: PBMCs. The chain employs TRBV19 and TRBJ1-4; 7 bases are shared with TRBD1. The CDR3 DNA follows: TGTGCCAGTTCTTACAGGGGTGGCAATGAAAAACTGTTTTTT. Its protein product is CASSYRGGNEKLFF.